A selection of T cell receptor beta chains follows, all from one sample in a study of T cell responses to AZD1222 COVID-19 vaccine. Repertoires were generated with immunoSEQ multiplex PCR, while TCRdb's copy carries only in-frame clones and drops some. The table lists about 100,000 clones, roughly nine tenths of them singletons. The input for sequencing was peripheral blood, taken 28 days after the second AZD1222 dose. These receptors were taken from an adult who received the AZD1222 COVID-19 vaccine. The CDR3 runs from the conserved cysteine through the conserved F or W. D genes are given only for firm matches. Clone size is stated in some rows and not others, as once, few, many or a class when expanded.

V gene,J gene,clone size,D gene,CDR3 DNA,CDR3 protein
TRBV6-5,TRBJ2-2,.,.,TGTGCCAGCAGTTACGATTCAGGGGTCGGGGAGCTGTTTTTT,CASSYDSGVGELFF
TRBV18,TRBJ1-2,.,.,TGTGCCAGCTCACCAGGCTGGGCCGAGTCGCGCTACACCTTC,CASSPGWAESRYTF
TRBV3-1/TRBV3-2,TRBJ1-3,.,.,TGTGCCAGCAGCCAAGGAAACACCATATATTTT,CASSQGNTIYF
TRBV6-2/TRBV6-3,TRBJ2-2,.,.,TGTGCCAGCAGTTACTACACCGGGGAGCTGTTTTTT,CASSYYTGELFF
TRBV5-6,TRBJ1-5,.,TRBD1,TGTGCCAGCAGCCTGACAGGGGGTGGGAATCAGCCCCAGCATTTT,CASSLTGGGNQPQHF
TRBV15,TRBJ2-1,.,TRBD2,TGTGCCACCAGCACCCTCCATACTAGCGGGAGCTACAATGAGCAGTTCTTC,CATSTLHTSGSYNEQFF
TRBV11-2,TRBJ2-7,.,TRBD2,TGTGCCAGCAGCTTCCGCCGGACTAGCGGAAACTACGAGCAGTACTTC,CASSFRRTSGNYEQYF
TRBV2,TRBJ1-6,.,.,TGTGCCAGCAGTGAAAGGTCAGGGAAATCACCCCTCCACTTT,CASSERSGKSPLHF
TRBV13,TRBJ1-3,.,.,TGTGCCAGCAGCCGTAGGGGGAGCGGAAACACCATATATTTT,CASSRRGSGNTIYF
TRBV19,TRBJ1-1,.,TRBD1,TGTGCCAGTAGTACCGGACAGGGAGGTCCTGAAGCTTTCTTT,CASSTGQGGPEAFF
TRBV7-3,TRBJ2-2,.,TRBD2,TGTGCCAGCTCGAAAAATCGCGGGGGATGGACCGGGGAGCTGTTTTTT,CASSKNRGGWTGELFF
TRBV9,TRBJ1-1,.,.,TGTGCCAGCAGCGTAGGAAGGAACACTGAAGCTTTCTTT,CASSVGRNTEAFF
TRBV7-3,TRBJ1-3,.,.,TGTGCCAGCAGCCAGAAATTAGACATGATCTCTGGAAACACCATATATTTT,CASSQKLDMISGNTIYF
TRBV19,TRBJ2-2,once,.,TGTGCCAGTAGTATCGAGGGGCAAAACACCGGGGAGCTGTTTTTT,CASSIEGQNTGELFF
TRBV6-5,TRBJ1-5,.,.,TGTGCCAGCAGTTACAAGTCCTTCAATCAGCCCCAGCATTTT,CASSYKSFNQPQHF
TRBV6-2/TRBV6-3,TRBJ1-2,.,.,TGTGCCAGCAGTTACGAGGGTGACGACTATGGCTACACCTTC,CASSYEGDDYGYTF
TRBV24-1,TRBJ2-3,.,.,TGTGCCACCAGTGATGCCCGAGACACACAGAATACGCAGTATTTT,CATSDARDTQNTQYF
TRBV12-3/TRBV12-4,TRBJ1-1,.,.,TGTGCCAGCAGTTTAGGGCCGCTAAGGGGTTTCTTT,CASSLGPLRGFF
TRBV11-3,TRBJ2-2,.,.,TGTGCCAGCAGCCCACGGGGGTCGAACACCGGGGAGCTGTTTTTT,CASSPRGSNTGELFF
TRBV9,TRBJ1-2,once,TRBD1,TGTGCCAGCAGTGTAGCCCAAGGACAGGGTAACTATGGCTACACCTTC,CASSVAQGQGNYGYTF
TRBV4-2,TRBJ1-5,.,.,TGTGCCAGCAGCCAAGACTGGGGACGTCAGCCCCAGCATTTT,CASSQDWGRQPQHF
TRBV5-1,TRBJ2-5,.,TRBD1,TGCGCCAGCAGCTTAACCGGGACAGGGGAGTGGGAGACCCAGTACTTC,CASSLTGTGEWETQYF
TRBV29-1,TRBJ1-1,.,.,TGCAGCGTTGGTGAAGGACCGATGAACACTGAAGCTTTCTTT,CSVGEGPMNTEAFF
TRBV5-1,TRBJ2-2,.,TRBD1,TGCGCCAGCAGCCTAGGACAGGGTTCGAACACCGGGGAGCTGTTTTTT,CASSLGQGSNTGELFF
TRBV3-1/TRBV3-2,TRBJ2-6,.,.,TGTGCCAGCAGCCGGGGGTGGGCCAACGTCCTGACTTTC,CASSRGWANVLTF
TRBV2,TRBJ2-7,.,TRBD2,TGTGCCAGCAGTGTTCTGGGGACTAGCGCCTACGAGCAGTACTTC,CASSVLGTSAYEQYF
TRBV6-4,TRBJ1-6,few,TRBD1,TGTGCCAGCAGTGAGGGACAGGGGGCTTCACCCCTCCACTTT,CASSEGQGASPLHF
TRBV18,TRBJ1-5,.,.,TGTGCCAGCTCATCGACAGTGAGCAATCAGCCCCAGCATTTT,CASSSTVSNQPQHF
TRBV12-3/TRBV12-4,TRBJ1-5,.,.,TGTGCCAGCAGTTCGGCCGGAGATCAGCCCCAGCATTTT,CASSSAGDQPQHF
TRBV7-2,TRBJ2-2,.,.,TGTGCCAGCAGCTTGCGCCCTCCCGGTCACACCGGGGAGCTGTTTTTT,CASSLRPPGHTGELFF
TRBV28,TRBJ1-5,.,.,TGTGCCAGCAGTGAAAAGGAACAATGGAGCAATCAGCCCCAGCATTTT,CASSEKEQWSNQPQHF
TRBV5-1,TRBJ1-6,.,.,TGCGCCAGCAGCTCAGCACCAGGGGAAGGATCACCCCTCCACTTT,CASSSAPGEGSPLHF
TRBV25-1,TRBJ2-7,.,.,TGTGCCAGCAGTGAATCCGCCTTCCTAGGACGATCTGAGCAGTACTTC,CASSESAFLGRSEQYF
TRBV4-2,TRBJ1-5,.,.,TGTGCCAGCAGCCAGGCGGGGAGGACAGTAGATAATCAGCCCCAGCATTTT,CASSQAGRTVDNQPQHF
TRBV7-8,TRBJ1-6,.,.,TGTGCCAGCAGCTTACAATCTTCACCCCTCCACTTT,CASSLQSSPLHF
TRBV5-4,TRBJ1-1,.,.,TGTGCCAGCAGCTTTCAGGGAAGTCGGACTGAAGCTTTCTTT,CASSFQGSRTEAFF
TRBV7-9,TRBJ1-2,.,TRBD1,TGTGCCAGCAGCTTAGGTTCTGGCGGGACAGCCTATGGCTACACCTTC,CASSLGSGGTAYGYTF
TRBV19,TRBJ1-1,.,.,TGTGCCGTTGCCGGGAGGAACACTGAAGCTTTCTTT,CAVAGRNTEAFF
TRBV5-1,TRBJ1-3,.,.,TGCGCCAGCAGCTTGGTTGGCGGGACTTCTGGAAACACCATATATTTT,CASSLVGGTSGNTIYF
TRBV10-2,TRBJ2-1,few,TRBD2,TGCGCCAGCAGTAGTAGCTTGTGGGAGGGTTCGGATGAGCAGTTCTTC,CASSSSLWEGSDEQFF
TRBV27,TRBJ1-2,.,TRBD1,TGTGCCAGCGGTGAATTAAGGACAGGTGGAACCTGGAACTATGGCTACACCTTC,CASGELRTGGTWNYGYTF
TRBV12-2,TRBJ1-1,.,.,TGTGCAAGTCGCTTAGCGTTCGTGATTCTCCCGTACGGAAAAAAATGGAAAGCTGAAGCTTTCTTT,CASRLAFVILPYGKKWKAEAFF
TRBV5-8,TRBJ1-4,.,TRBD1,TGTGCCAGCAGCTCGGGACAGGGTCCGCGTGAAAAACTGTTTTTT,CASSSGQGPREKLFF
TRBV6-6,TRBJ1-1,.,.,TGTGCCAGCAGCCAGGCTGGCCACACTGAAGCTTTCTTT,CASSQAGHTEAFF
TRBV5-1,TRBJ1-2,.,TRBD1,TGCGCCAGCAGCTCAACAGGGGTTCACTATGGCTACACCTTC,CASSSTGVHYGYTF
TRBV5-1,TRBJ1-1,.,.,TGCGCCAGCAGCTTGGTCCCTAGACAAGCCCTGAACACTGAAGCTTTCTTT,CASSLVPRQALNTEAFF
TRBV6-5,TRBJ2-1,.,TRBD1,TGTGCCAGCAGTTACAGTAGGGACAGGGAGTGGGAGCAGTTCTTC,CASSYSRDREWEQFF
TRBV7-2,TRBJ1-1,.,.,TGTGCCAGCAGCCTCGACACTGAAGCTTTCTTT,CASSLDTEAFF
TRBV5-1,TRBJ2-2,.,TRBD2,TGCGCCAGCACAAGCGGGGGGGCGACGAACACCGGGGAGCTGTTTTTT,CASTSGGATNTGELFF
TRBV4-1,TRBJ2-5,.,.,TGCGCCAGCAGCCAAGATTTGTCGGGAGAGACCCAGTACTTC,CASSQDLSGETQYF
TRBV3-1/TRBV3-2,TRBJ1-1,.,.,TGTGCCAGCAGCCAAGTATCCGGGGTCGACACTGAAGCTTTCTTT,CASSQVSGVDTEAFF
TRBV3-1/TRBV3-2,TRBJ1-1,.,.,TGTGCCAGCAGCCAAAACGGACAGGAAGCTTTCTTT,CASSQNGQEAFF
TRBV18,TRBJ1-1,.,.,TGTGCCAGCTCACGCGACGGGGGGAACACTGAAGCTTTCTTT,CASSRDGGNTEAFF
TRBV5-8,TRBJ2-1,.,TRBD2,TGTGCCAGCAGCTTGGGGCTAGCGGGAGGGATTTGGCAGTTCTTC,CASSLGLAGGIWQFF